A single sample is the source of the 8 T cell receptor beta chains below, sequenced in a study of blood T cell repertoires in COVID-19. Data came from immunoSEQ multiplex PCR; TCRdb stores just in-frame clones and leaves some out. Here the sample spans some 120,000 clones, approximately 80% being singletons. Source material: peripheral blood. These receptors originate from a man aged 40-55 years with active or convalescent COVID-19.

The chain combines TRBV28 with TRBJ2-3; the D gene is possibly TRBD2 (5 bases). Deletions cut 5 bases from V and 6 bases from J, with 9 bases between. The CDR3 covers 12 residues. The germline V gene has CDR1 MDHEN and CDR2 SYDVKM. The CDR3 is CASSPPGDTQYF. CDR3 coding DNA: TGTGCCAGCAGTCCGCCGGGGGATACGCAGTATTTT.

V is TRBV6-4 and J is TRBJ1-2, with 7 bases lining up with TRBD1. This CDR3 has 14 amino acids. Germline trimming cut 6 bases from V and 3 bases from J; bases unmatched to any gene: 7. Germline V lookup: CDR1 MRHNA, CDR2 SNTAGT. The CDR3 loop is CASRGGTADYGYTF. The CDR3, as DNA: TGTGCCAGCAGAGGCGGGACAGCCGACTATGGCTACACCTTC.

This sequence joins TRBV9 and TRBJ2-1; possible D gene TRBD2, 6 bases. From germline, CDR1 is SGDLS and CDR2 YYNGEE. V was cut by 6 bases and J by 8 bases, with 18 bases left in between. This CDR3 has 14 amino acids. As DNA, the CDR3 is TGTGCCAGCACCTCATCCCTGTGGGGGGATGAGCAGTTCTTC. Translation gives CASTSSLWGDEQFF.

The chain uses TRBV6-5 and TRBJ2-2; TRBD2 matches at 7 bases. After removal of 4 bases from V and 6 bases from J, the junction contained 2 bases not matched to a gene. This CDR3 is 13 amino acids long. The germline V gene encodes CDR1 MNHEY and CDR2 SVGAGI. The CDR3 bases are TGTGCCAGCAGTTGGACTAGTTCCGGGGAGCTGTTTTTT. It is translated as CASSWTSSGELFF.

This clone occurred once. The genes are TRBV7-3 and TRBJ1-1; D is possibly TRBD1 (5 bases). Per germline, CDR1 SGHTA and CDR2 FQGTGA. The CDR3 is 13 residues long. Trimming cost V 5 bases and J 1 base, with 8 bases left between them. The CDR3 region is CASSTTGNTEAFF. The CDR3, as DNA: TGTGCCAGCAGCACCACAGGGAACACTGAAGCTTTCTTT. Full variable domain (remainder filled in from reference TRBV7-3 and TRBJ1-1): GAGVSQTPSNKVTEKGKYVELRCDPISGHTALYWYRQSLGQGPEFLIYFQGTGAADDSGLPNDRFFAVRPEGSVSTLKIQRTERGDSAVYLCASSTTGNTEAFFGQGTRLTVV.

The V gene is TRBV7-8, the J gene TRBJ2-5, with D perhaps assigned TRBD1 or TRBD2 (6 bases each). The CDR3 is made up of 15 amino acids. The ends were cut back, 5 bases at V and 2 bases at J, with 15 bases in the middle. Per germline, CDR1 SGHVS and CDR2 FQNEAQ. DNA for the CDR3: TGTGCCAGCAGCCGGGGGCGGACTACTCAAGAGACCCAGTACTTC. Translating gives CASSRGRTTQETQYF. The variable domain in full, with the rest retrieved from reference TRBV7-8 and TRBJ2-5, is GAGVSQSPRYKVAKRGQDVALRCDPISGHVSLFWYQQALGQGPEFLTYFQNEAQLDKSGLPSDRFFAERPEGSVSTLKIQRTQQEDSAVYLCASSRGRTTQETQYFGPGTRLLVL.

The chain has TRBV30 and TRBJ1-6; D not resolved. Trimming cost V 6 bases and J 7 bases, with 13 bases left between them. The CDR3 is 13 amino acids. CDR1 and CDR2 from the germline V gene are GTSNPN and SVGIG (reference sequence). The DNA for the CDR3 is TGTGCCTGCCGCGGTGCCGGGAATTCACCCCTCCACTTT. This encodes CACRGAGNSPLHF.

In DNA form, the CDR3 reads TGTGCCAGCAGCGAACAGGGGGCGCCGACCGGGGAGCTGTTTTTT. This translates into CASSEQGAPTGELFF. The rearrangement joins TRBV9 to TRBJ2-2; TRBD1 agrees at 9 bases. J gave up 5 bases and V 3 bases, and 5 bases lay outside the gene matches. This CDR3 has 15 residues. In germline, CDR1 is SGDLS, CDR2 YYNGEE.